Sequencing of this T cell receptor beta chain was carried out in a study of blood T cell repertoires in COVID-19. Study summary: Sites across the United States, Italy and Spain contributed samples from acute and convalescent COVID-19. T cells, B-cell-depleted T cells, or PBMCs provided the cDNA or gDNA that served as material.

This CDR3 contains 14 residues. The V gene's germline CDR1 is ENHRY and CDR2 SYGVKD. V gave up 6 bases and J gave up 0 bases, with 12 bases separating them. The repertoire was sequenced with immunoSEQ multiplex PCR; TCRdb's copy has only in-frame clones and lacks some. The data show roughly 97,000 clones, with over 80% seen just once and roughly 15% held by the top ten. The sequencing input was peripheral blood. The source is a man aged 50 or older with acute or convalescent COVID-19. This rearrangement joins TRBV10-3 to TRBJ2-7; weak D call: TRBD2 (6 bases). CDR3 sequence: CAISRELNSYEQYF. The CDR3 nucleotides are TGTGCCATCAGCCGGGAGCTTAACTCCTACGAGCAGTACTTC.